This entry lists 32 T cell receptor beta chains sequenced from one sample in a study of blood T cell repertoires in COVID-19. Produced via immunoSEQ multiplex PCR; TCRdb's table is partial and in-frame only. Here the sample spans 150,000 to 200,000 clones, less than 90% being singletons. Sequenced material: peripheral blood. The receptors were sampled from a woman in her sixties with COVID-19, enrolled during active disease.

The genes are TRBV11-3 and TRBJ2-2; no reliable D call. Trimming took off 5 bases at V and 2 bases at J, with 6 bases between the two ends. Looked up from germline, CDR1 is SGHNT and CDR2 is YENEEA. The CDR3 runs to 13 residues. CDR3 protein: CASSPPNTGELFF. CDR3 nucleotide sequence: TGTGCCAGCAGCCCCCCTAACACCGGGGAGCTGTTTTTT. Combining the CDR3 with reference TRBV11-3 and TRBJ2-2 gives the whole variable domain EAGVVQSPRYKIIEKKQPVAFWCNPISGHNTLYWYLQNLGQGPELLIRYENEEAVDDSQLPKDRFSAERLKGVDSTLKIQPAELGDSAVYLCASSPPNTGELFFGEGSRLTVL.

The chain joins TRBV29-1 to TRBJ2-1; a weak D match, TRBD2 (7 bases). Germline CDR1 reads SQVTM; CDR2 reads ANQGSEA. The length of the CDR3 is 13 residues. Trimming removed 7 bases from V and 10 bases from J, with 20 bases in between. CDR3 sequence: CSAGGLAEREQFF. In DNA form, the CDR3 reads TGCAGCGCCGGGGGGCTAGCGGAGAGAGAGCAGTTCTTC.

V usage is TRBV11-2 and J usage is TRBJ2-5, with 9 bases lining up with TRBD1. V was pared by 2 bases and J by 2 bases, with 6 bases of the junction left unmatched. This CDR3 comprises 16 residues. CDR1 and CDR2 (germline): SGHAT, FQNNGV. The CDR3 is CASSLNRGLGQETQYF. The DNA of the CDR3 is TGTGCCAGCAGCTTAAACAGGGGGCTTGGGCAAGAGACCCAGTACTTC. The full variable domain, its missing parts supplied by reference TRBV11-2 and TRBJ2-5, is EAGVAQSPRYKIIEKRQSVAFWCNPISGHATLYWYQQILGQGPKLLIQFQNNGVVDDSQLPKDRFSAERLKGVDSTLKIQPAKLEDSAVYLCASSLNRGLGQETQYFGPGTRLLVL.

The chain recombines TRBV28 with TRBJ2-7; weak D call: TRBD1 (6 bases). The CDR3 has 14 residues. Looked up from germline, CDR1 is MDHEN and CDR2 is SYDVKM. Trimming removed 3 bases at V and 6 bases at J, with 15 bases between. CDR3 in amino acids: CASSFTQGSVEQYF. The CDR3 DNA reads TGTGCCAGCAGTTTTACTCAGGGGTCGGTCGAGCAGTACTTC.

The rearrangement links TRBV15 to TRBJ2-5; D uncertain. This CDR3 spans 14 amino acids. The V end lost 8 bases, the J end lost 2 bases, and 15 bases lay between the germline ends. The V gene's germline CDR1 is LNHNV and CDR2 YYDKDF (reference sequence). This chain's CDR3 is CATSFPGLQETQYF. The CDR3, as DNA: TGTGCCACCTCCTTCCCGGGTCTTCAAGAGACCCAGTACTTC.

This clone was counted a few times. The chain joins TRBV18 to TRBJ1-3; the D is unclear. This CDR3 has 15 residues. Germline-derived CDR1 and CDR2 are KGHSH and LQKENI. V shed 1 base and J shed 0 bases, with 7 bases lying between them. The CDR3 loop reads CASSPLASSGNTIYF. CDR3 DNA sequence: TGTGCCAGCTCACCACTCGCGAGCTCTGGAAACACCATATATTTT. The full variable domain, its missing parts supplied by reference TRBV18 and TRBJ1-3, is NAGVMQNPRHLVRRRGQEARLRCSPMKGHSHVYWYRQLPEEGLKFMVYLQKENIIDESGMPKERFSAEFPKEGPSILRIQQVVRGDSAAYFCASSPLASSGNTIYFGEGSWLTVV.

CDR3 nucleotide sequence: TGTGCCAGCAGCCACCTCGGAGTATGGGGAGCTGGGGCCAACGTCCTGACTTTC. Residues: CASSHLGVWGAGANVLTF. The rearrangement uses TRBV3-1 (or the pseudogene TRBV3-2) and TRBJ2-6, with D maybe TRBD2 (5 bases). The V end was cut by 3 bases, the J end by 2 bases, with 17 bases between. The CDR3 loop spans 18 amino acids. Per the germline V gene, CDR1 is LGHDT and CDR2 is YNNKEL (reference sequence).

CDR3 region: CASRPTSGLTKGETQYF. Here the CDR3 DNA reads TGTGCCAGCAGGCCCACTAGCGGACTTACAAAAGGAGAGACCCAGTACTTC. The rearrangement uses TRBV2 and TRBJ2-5, with 8 positions matching TRBD2. V lost 6 bases and J lost 4; bases outside the gene matches: 16. In germline, CDR1 is SNHLY, CDR2 FYNNEI. CDR3 length: 17 residues.

V is TRBV13 and J is TRBJ1-2; 11 bases line up with TRBD1. The CDR3 has 14 residues. CDR1 and CDR2 (germline): PRHDT, FYEKMQ (reference sequence). The ends lost 5 bases at V and 3 bases at J; junction bases unmatched: 2. The CDR3: CASSGDRGDYGYTF. CDR3 in DNA: TGTGCCAGCAGCGGGGACAGGGGGGACTATGGCTACACCTTC.

Only a few counts were recorded for this clone. This rearrangement joins TRBV3-1 (or the pseudogene TRBV3-2) to TRBJ2-7, with TRBD2 as a possible D gene (6 bases). V was trimmed by 1 base and J by 1 base, leaving 11 bases between them. The CDR3 length is 15 residues. Germline V gene data show CDR1 as LGHDT and CDR2 as YNNKEL (reference sequence). The CDR3 spells CASSQGLGGSYEQYF. As DNA, the CDR3 is TGTGCCAGCAGCCAAGGACTAGGCGGGTCCTACGAGCAGTACTTC.

The chain uses TRBV3-1 (or the pseudogene TRBV3-2) and TRBJ1-2; D unclear. Germline CDR1 and CDR2: LGHDT and YNNKEL (reference sequence). V was shortened by 4 bases and J by 4 bases, with 10 bases between the two germline ends. This CDR3 region has 13 residues. Written as DNA, the CDR3 is TGTGCCAGCAGCCCCGAACTACTCTATGGCTACACCTTC. Amino acid sequence: CASSPELLYGYTF.

The chain combines TRBV28 with TRBJ1-2; D is perhaps TRBD1 (6 bases). This CDR3 is 15 amino acids long. The germline gives CDR1 MDHEN, CDR2 SYDVKM. The V and J ends lost 7 bases and 4 bases respectively, with 19 bases between them. CDR3 in DNA: TGTGCCAGCACCGCTTTCGTAAGGGGGGGCTATGGCTACACCTTC. Amino acid sequence: CASTAFVRGGYGYTF.

The rearrangement links TRBV12-5 to TRBJ1-4; D remains ambiguous. The CDR3 sequence is 14 residues long. Germline V CDR1 and CDR2: LGHNT, FRNRAP. V gave up 3 bases and J gave up 1 base, with 6 bases separating them. CDR3: CASGFYETNEKLFF. In nucleotides, the CDR3 is TGTGCTAGTGGTTTCTATGAAACTAATGAAAAACTGTTTTTT.

The chain uses TRBV7-3 and TRBJ2-1, with TRBD2 matching 12 bases. V lost 8 bases and J lost 9; bases outside the gene matches: 8. The CDR3 covers 14 residues. Germline V lookup: CDR1 SGHTA, CDR2 FQGTGA. The CDR3 reads CASGLAGGPTEQFF. CDR3 in DNA: TGTGCCAGCGGCCTAGCGGGAGGGCCTACTGAGCAGTTCTTC.

The genes are TRBV6-5 and TRBJ2-1, with a weak D call TRBD2 (6 bases). CDR3 length: 15 residues. V shed 3 bases and J shed 6 bases, with 15 bases lying between them. CDR1 MNHEY and CDR2 SVGAGI come from the germline V gene. This chain's CDR3 is CASSYGGTSLNEQFF. CDR3 coding DNA: TGTGCCAGCAGTTATGGGGGGACGTCCCTCAATGAGCAGTTCTTC.

Only one count was recorded for this clone. V usage is TRBV28 and J usage is TRBJ2-7, with D perhaps TRBD1 (6 bases). Trimming took 1 base from V and 6 from J, leaving 16 bases between them. The germline V gene has CDR1 MDHEN and CDR2 SYDVKM. The CDR3 covers 15 residues. The CDR3 sequence is CASSLSSGVSSEQYF. The CDR3, as DNA: TGTGCCAGCAGTTTATCCTCAGGGGTATCTTCCGAGCAGTACTTC.

The J gene is TRBJ2-3, the V gene TRBV24-1; the match to TRBD1 covers 9 bases. The CDR3 is 16 amino acids. Germline V gene lookup returns CDR1 KGHDR and CDR2 SFDVKD. V was pared by 4 bases and J by 5 bases, with 9 bases of the junction left unmatched. In DNA form, the CDR3 reads TGTGCCACCAGTGAACCCGGGACAGGGTTCGGAGATACGCAGTATTTT. Amino acids: CATSEPGTGFGDTQYF.

The chain combines TRBV12-3 or TRBV12-4 with TRBJ2-7, with 10 nucleotides matching TRBD2. V shed 3 bases, J shed 12 bases, and the junction held 5 bases outside the gene matches. CDR3 length equals 12 residues. The chain's CDR3 is CASSFRLAGVYF. The CDR3 nucleotides read TGTGCCAGCAGTTTCAGGCTAGCGGGAGTGTACTTC.

The rearrangement links TRBV20-1 to TRBJ2-1; 10 bases are shared with TRBD2. The CDR3 consists of 16 residues. V was clipped by 3 bases and J by 2 bases; unmatched bases: 7. Per the germline V gene, CDR1 is DFQATT and CDR2 is SNEGSKA (reference sequence). Here the CDR3 reads CSASSGLAGAYNEQFF. DNA of the CDR3: TGCAGTGCTAGTTCGGGGCTAGCGGGAGCCTACAATGAGCAGTTCTTC.

The V and J genes are TRBV13 and TRBJ2-5; 12 nucleotides align to TRBD2. The CDR3 has 19 amino acids. V was clipped by 5 bases and J by 2 bases; unmatched bases: 15. Germline CDR1 reads PRHDT; CDR2 reads FYEKMQ (reference sequence). In DNA, the CDR3 is TGTGCCAGCAGCCCATCCCGGCTAGCGGGAGGGCCAGGTCAAGAGACCCAGTACTTC. It specifies CASSPSRLAGGPGQETQYF.

This chain uses TRBV24-1 with TRBJ2-3, with 9 bases identical to TRBD1. CDR1 is KGHDR, CDR2 SFDVKD, per germline. CDR3 length equals 17 residues. Unmatched junction bases numbered 8, after V lost 4 bases and J lost 1 base. Here the CDR3 reads CATSDTTGGRGTDTQYF. In DNA form, the CDR3 reads TGTGCCACCAGTGACACCACAGGGGGCAGGGGCACAGATACGCAGTATTTT.

The chain is built from TRBV4-1 and TRBJ2-5; D is perhaps TRBD2 (6 bases). This CDR3 is built from 13 residues. Trimming stripped 2 bases from V and 3 bases from J, with 7 bases between. CDR1 and CDR2 (germline): MGHRA, YSYEKL. CDR3 amino acids: CASSQWREETQYF. Written as DNA, the CDR3 is TGCGCCAGCAGCCAATGGAGGGAAGAGACCCAGTACTTC.

The J gene is TRBJ1-1, the V gene TRBV10-2; 7 bases map to TRBD1. Trimming cost V 3 bases and J 1 base; bases outside gene matches: 2. Germline V gives CDR1 WSHSY, CDR2 SAAADI. This CDR3 spans 14 amino acids. For the CDR3, the DNA is TGCGCCAGCAGTGACAGACAGGGGAACACTGAAGCTTTCTTT. This sequence encodes CASSDRQGNTEAFF.

The rearrangement uses TRBV7-2 and TRBJ1-6; D is undetermined. The CDR3 runs 17 residues. Germline CDR1 reads SGHTA; CDR2 reads FQGNSA. Trimming removed 2 bases from V and 5 bases from J, with 16 bases in between. CDR3: CASSLLSSLLNNSPLHF. The CDR3 DNA is TGTGCCAGCAGCTTATTGAGCTCGCTTTTAAATAATTCACCCCTCCACTTT.

J is TRBJ1-2 and V is TRBV5-4; 7 nucleotides agree with TRBD1. The CDR3 has 16 amino acids. From germline, CDR1 is SGHNT and CDR2 YYREEE (reference sequence). The V segment lost 2 bases and the J segment 4 bases; nucleotides outside the gene matches: 11. CDR3: CASSFPGQRGLYGYTF. The CDR3 DNA reads TGTGCCAGCAGCTTCCCGGGACAGAGGGGGCTCTATGGCTACACCTTC.

The chain recombines TRBV12-5 with TRBJ1-5, with D unclear. From germline, CDR1 is LGHNT and CDR2 FRNRAP. V shed 8 bases and J shed 0 bases, with 8 bases lying between them. This CDR3 has 13 residues. CDR3 nucleotide sequence: TGTGCTAGTTCACTGAATAGCAATCAGCCCCAGCATTTT. Translating gives CASSLNSNQPQHF.

The chain uses TRBV28 and TRBJ2-7; 8 positions agree with TRBD1. With V trimmed by 1 base and J by 4 bases, 6 bases remained unmatched. The CDR3 consists of 15 residues. Germline V gene data show CDR1 as MDHEN and CDR2 as SYDVKM. CDR3 nucleotides: TGTGCCAGCAGTTTATCGGACAGGGTTTTATACGAGCAGTACTTC. Translated, it gives CASSLSDRVLYEQYF.

The table lists this clone with a few counts. The rearrangement uses TRBV7-8 and TRBJ1-2; D may be TRBD1 (5 bases). The CDR3 has 13 residues. With 7 bases removed from V and 4 bases from J, the gap between germline ends came to 13 bases. Germline-derived CDR1 and CDR2 are SGHVS and FQNEAQ. The CDR3 loop reads CASTPGGTYGYTF. The CDR3 DNA follows: TGTGCCAGCACCCCCGGAGGGACCTATGGCTACACCTTC.

The chain couples TRBV28 to TRBJ2-1; 11 bases are shared with TRBD1. After removal of 2 bases from V and 9 bases from J, the junction contained 6 bases not matched to a gene. Germline CDR1 reads MDHEN; CDR2 reads SYDVKM. CDR3 length: 15 amino acids. The CDR3 DNA sequence: TGTGCCAGCAGTTTAGGGACAGGGGGTAGGAGTGAGCAGTTCTTC. It codes for CASSLGTGGRSEQFF.

This clone was counted only a few times. CDR3 coding DNA: TGTGCCAGCAGGGATAGGACAGGAGACCTTGAAAAACTGTTTTTT. Translated: CASRDRTGDLEKLFF. The rearrangement links TRBV25-1 to TRBJ1-4; 7 bases agree with TRBD1. CDR1 is MGHDK, CDR2 SYGVNS, per germline. The J segment lost 7 bases and the V segment lost 6 bases, leaving 11 bases of the junction unmatched. The CDR3 has 15 amino acids.

CDR3 protein: CASSSAGTGDEKLFF. The CDR3 DNA is TGTGCCAGCAGCTCGGCAGGGACAGGGGATGAAAAACTGTTTTTT. This chain links TRBV7-9 with TRBJ1-4, with 10 nucleotides matching TRBD1. The CDR3 loop spans 15 amino acids. Germline values: CDR1 SEHNR, CDR2 FQNEAQ (reference sequence). V lost 4 bases to trimming and J lost 6 bases; unmatched junction nucleotides: 5.

The chain links TRBV5-6 to TRBJ1-2, with D perhaps TRBD1 (6 bases). Between the trimmed V and J ends, which lost 4 bases and 8 bases, there was a span of 30 bases. The germline CDR1 and CDR2 sequences are SGHDT and YYEEEE. The CDR3 consists of 18 residues. The CDR3 DNA reads as TGTGCCAGCAGCCCGGTTACAGGGACCCCGAACCGGATAAGGGGCTACACCTTC. It yields the protein CASSPVTGTPNRIRGYTF.